The clone carrying this TCR beta chain occurred many times. Its antigen remains unidentified. This sample was taken from a study of T cells in Graves' hyperthyroidism and ophthalmopathy. Study results and caveats: Peripheral blood also featured most of the thyroid clonotypes expanded above 0.001.

The CDR3 spans 17 residues. Trimming pared 3 bases from V and 2 bases from J, leaving 17 bases between. The germline gives CDR1 MDHEN, CDR2 SYDVKM. RNA transcripts provided the source from which TCR beta CDR3 regions were amplified. The study used the HTBI primer set for a first-round RT-PCR of the TCR CDR3. TCRdb analysed the multiplex PCR reads with MiXCR anew, one entry per CDR3 protein. This sample carries about 640,000 distinct CDR3 sequences, 14% of them seen once, and the ten largest clones take about 12%. The sequencing input was blood. The receptor was derived from a woman aged 50 to 65 with Graves' ophthalmopathy. This chain joins TRBV28 and TRBJ2-1; D possibly uses TRBD1 or TRBD2 (5 bases each). CDR3 region: CASSFNWWQGAYNEQFF. CDR3 nucleotides: TGTGCCAGCAGTTTTAATTGGTGGCAGGGAGCCTACAATGAGCAGTTCTTC. Looking up the rest from reference TRBV28 and TRBJ2-1 gives the full variable domain: DVKVTQSSRYLVKRTGEKVFLECVQDMDHENMFWYRQDPGLGLRLIYFSYDVKMKEKGDIPEGYSVSREKKERFSLILESASTNQTSMYLCASSFNWWQGAYNEQFFGPGTRLTVL.